The clone carrying this T cell receptor (beta chain) was counted a single time. Antigen specificity is unknown. The data were taken from a study of T cell responses to AZD1222 COVID-19 vaccine. Findings and caveats of the study: Baseline seropositives among AZD1222 recipients totaled only five or six.

Germline-derived CDR1 and CDR2 are SGHRS and YFSETQ. V lost 4 bases and J 7 bases, leaving 24 bases between the germline ends. This CDR3 region has 16 residues. Profiled with immunoSEQ multiplex PCR; TCRdb holds only in-frame clones, not every one. The sample gives roughly 200,000 clones, approximately 95% of which show up once; around 0.96% is in the top ten. J is TRBJ2-7 and V is TRBV5-1; D is possibly TRBD1 or TRBD2 (6 bases each). This receptor was obtained from an adult who received the MenACWY meningococcal vaccine as a control. This sample comprised peripheral blood, obtained 28 days after the second dose of the MenACWY control vaccine. CDR3 coding DNA: TGCGCCAGCAGCCCGGGGGCGGGTAGCACTACGGGGGAGCAGTACTTC. This gives the protein CASSPGAGSTTGEQYF.